This T cell receptor beta chain was recorded in a study of blood T cells in healthy people across ages. Whole-study findings and limits: CMV status of donors was unknown, possibly confounding expanded clonotype changes.

Remarks on this clonotype: Antigen: not known. One junction end disagrees with the germline gene, perhaps due to a read error.

The CDR3 covers 13 residues. Germline V gene data show CDR1 as DFQATT and CDR2 as SNEGSKA (reference sequence). It was with a sample-barcoded 5' primer and a J-beta primer mix that a second PCR of roughly 7 to 12 cycles was run. TCRdb independently ran MiXCR on the 5' RACE reads; one entry per CDR3 protein. The sample includes about 670,000 distinct CDR3 sequences, around 41% seen only once; the top ten take 25% to 30%. This receptor was taken from a man aged 80 or over in good health. Sequencing input: blood. The V gene is TRBV20-1, the J gene TRBJ2-7, with D possibly being TRBD1 or TRBD2 (7 bases each). The CDR3 here is CSAKSGTAGEQNF. The CDR3, as DNA: TGCAGTGCAAAAAGCGGGACAGCAGGCGAGCAGAACTTC.